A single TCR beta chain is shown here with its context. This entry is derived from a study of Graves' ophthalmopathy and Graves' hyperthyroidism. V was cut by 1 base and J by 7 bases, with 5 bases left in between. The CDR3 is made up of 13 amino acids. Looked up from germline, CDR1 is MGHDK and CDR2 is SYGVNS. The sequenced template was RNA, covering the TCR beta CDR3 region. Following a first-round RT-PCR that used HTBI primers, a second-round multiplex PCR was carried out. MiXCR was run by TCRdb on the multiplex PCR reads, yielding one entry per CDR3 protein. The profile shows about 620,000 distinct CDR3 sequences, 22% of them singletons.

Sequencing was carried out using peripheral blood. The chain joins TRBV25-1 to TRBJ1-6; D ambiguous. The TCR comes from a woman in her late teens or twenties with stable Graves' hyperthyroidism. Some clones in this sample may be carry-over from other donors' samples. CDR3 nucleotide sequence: TGTGCCAGCAGTGAATTCGAGAATTCACCCCTCCACTTT. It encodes CASSEFENSPLHF.